This entry describes one TCR beta chain. This specimen belongs to a study of cytomegalovirus exposure and HLA in healthy donors. All the people who gave samples were healthy bone marrow donors. Germline CDR1 LGHNA, CDR2 YNFKEQ. With 0 bases removed from V and 6 bases from J, the gap between germline ends came to 8 bases. There are 13 residues in the CDR3. The PCR made use of 60 Vbeta and 13 Jbeta primers. Generated by immunoSEQ multiplex PCR, the TCRdb table keeps only in-frame clones and is missing some. Of under 150,000 clones in the sample, 70% to 85% were seen once. Sequencing used PBMCs. The chain employs TRBV4-2 and TRBJ1-2; D remains unclear. This TCR was sampled from a man younger than 35 in good health and CMV-seronegative. The DNA for the CDR3 is TGTGCCAGCAGCCAAGATAACGCAGATGGCTACACCTTC. This encodes CASSQDNADGYTF.